The 14 T cell receptor beta chains given below trace back to one sample, sequenced in a study of spatial heterogeneity in lung cancer. TCRdb reprocessed the 5' RACE reads with MiXCR, giving one entry per CDR3 protein. Of fewer than 60,000 distinct CDR3 sequences listed, 6% to 8.5% were seen once; the top ten hold roughly 37%. Time point: blood at routine non-recurrence follow-up after resection. From tumor, nontumor lung or frozen PBMC, whole RNA was taken unsorted for sequencing. The source material was PBMCs, sampled at follow-up. The receptors were sampled from a female donor with early-stage non-small cell lung cancer.

Many counts were recorded for this clonotype. The chain carries TRBV28 and TRBJ1-5, with TRBD1 as a possible D gene (6 bases). V was trimmed by 0 bases and J by 7 bases, leaving 13 bases between them. This CDR3 is 15 amino acids long. The germline V gene encodes CDR1 MDHEN and CDR2 SYDVKM. DNA for the CDR3: TGTGCCAGCAGTTTATGGTCAGGGGCGATCCAGCCCCAGCATTTT. Translation: CASSLWSGAIQPQHF.

The table lists this clonotype with many counts. This chain links TRBV6-5 with TRBJ2-3, with 11 positions matching TRBD2. V lost 0 bases to trimming and J lost 3 bases; unmatched junction nucleotides: 5. Germline CDR1 is MNHEY and CDR2 is SVGAGI. The CDR3 sequence is 17 residues long. The CDR3 DNA sequence: TGTGCCAGCAGTTACTCGGCTAGCGGGGGGATAACAGATACGCAGTATTTT. Encoded protein: CASSYSASGGITDTQYF.

In its sample, this clonotype was seen a few times. The chain recombines TRBV5-1 with TRBJ2-3; unclear D gene. Germline-derived CDR1 and CDR2 are SGHRS and YFSETQ. V lost 2 bases and J 0 bases, leaving 13 bases between the germline ends. The CDR3 runs to 16 residues. CDR3 region: CASSLRSPSSTDTQYF. CDR3 sequence (DNA): TGCGCCAGCAGCTTAAGAAGCCCTTCGAGCACAGATACGCAGTATTTT.

V gene TRBV10-2 combines with J gene TRBJ2-7, with D perhaps assigned TRBD1 or TRBD2 (5 bases each). CDR3 length equals 14 residues. Germline V gene data show CDR1 as WSHSY and CDR2 as SAAADI. V was cut by 4 bases and J by 9 bases, with 19 bases left in between. For the CDR3, the DNA is TGCGCCAGCAGTGGACCGGGACCGGCCTCTGCGCAGTACTTC. Residues: CASSGPGPASAQYF.

The chain links TRBV27 to TRBJ2-1; possibly TRBD2 for D (5 bases). V lost 5 bases, J lost 2 bases, and 10 bases lay in between. The CDR3 totals 14 residues. Germline V gene data show CDR1 as MNHEY and CDR2 as SMNVEV (reference sequence). This CDR3 reads CASSLGGPYNEQFF. DNA for the CDR3: TGTGCCAGCAGTCTAGGAGGTCCCTACAATGAGCAGTTCTTC.

In its sample, this clonotype was seen many times. J is TRBJ1-2 and V is TRBV7-3, with TRBD1 as a possible D gene (5 bases). Looked up from germline, CDR1 is SGHTA and CDR2 is FQGTGA. Deletions cut 5 bases from V and 5 bases from J, with 18 bases between. The CDR3 sequence is 15 residues long. The CDR3 DNA reads as TGTGCCAGCAGCCTCAGCGGAGTAGGGGATTATGGCTACACCTTC. Translated: CASSLSGVGDYGYTF. Together with reference TRBV7-3 and TRBJ1-2, the CDR3 gives the full variable domain: GAGVSQTPSNKVTEKGKYVELRCDPISGHTALYWYRQSLGQGPEFLIYFQGTGAADDSGLPNDRFFAVRPEGSVSTLKIQRTERGDSAVYLCASSLSGVGDYGYTFGSGTRLTVV.

This clonotype showed up many times. The chain has TRBV28 and TRBJ2-7; 9 bases agree with TRBD1. Germline CDR1 and CDR2: MDHEN and SYDVKM. The CDR3 length is 14 residues. Trimming cost V 5 bases and J 5 bases; bases outside gene matches: 7. CDR3: CASSTPGQGHEQYF. The CDR3 bases are TGTGCCAGCAGTACGCCGGGACAGGGACACGAGCAGTACTTC.

In this sample, this clonotype turned up many times. In DNA, the CDR3 is TGTGCCAGCATCCAAACCACAGCAGCTAACTATGGCTACACCTTC. Translated, it gives CASIQTTAANYGYTF. This chain connects TRBV6-6 to TRBJ1-2; D is undetermined. Trimming stripped 7 bases from V and 0 bases from J, with 15 bases between. The CDR3 length is 15 residues. Per the germline V gene, CDR1 is MNHNY and CDR2 is SVGAGI (reference sequence).

This clonotype was detected many times. V and J are TRBV5-1 and TRBJ1-6, with 10 bases that match TRBD1. This CDR3 has 14 amino acids. Germline CDR1 SGHRS, CDR2 YFSETQ. With V trimmed by 5 bases and J by 10 bases, 6 bases remained unmatched. CDR3 nucleotides: TGCGCCAGCAGGCCCGGGACAGGGGAATCACCCCTCCACTTT. This sequence encodes CASRPGTGESPLHF.

The V and J genes are TRBV7-2 and TRBJ1-1; D possibly corresponds to TRBD1 (6 bases). Trimming left V 2 bases short and J 11 bases short, with 12 bases between. The CDR3 loop spans 12 amino acids. Germline V gene sequence: CDR1 SGHTA, CDR2 FQGNSA. As DNA, the CDR3 is TGTGCCAGCAGCTTAAAACAGGGTGTTGCTTTCTTT. Translation gives CASSLKQGVAFF.

In this sample, this clonotype turned up a few times. This chain joins TRBV5-1 and TRBJ1-2; D remains ambiguous. The CDR3 is made up of 12 amino acids. The ends were cut back, 5 bases at V and 4 bases at J, with 9 bases in the middle. CDR1 SGHRS and CDR2 YFSETQ come from the germline V gene. This CDR3 reads CASSLDTYGYTF. DNA of the CDR3: TGCGCCAGCAGTTTAGACACCTATGGCTACACCTTC.

The chain couples TRBV6-9 to TRBJ1-2, with D possibly being TRBD1 (6 bases). V was clipped by 7 bases and J by 1 base, with 10 bases between them. The germline CDR1 and CDR2 sequences are MNHGY and SVAAGI. This CDR3 comprises 13 residues. The CDR3 here is CASTNRDNYGYTF. The CDR3 region has the DNA TGTGCCAGCACGAACAGGGATAACTATGGCTACACCTTC.

This clonotype was recorded many times. The chain links TRBV6-2 or TRBV6-3 to TRBJ1-1; the match to TRBD1 covers 7 bases. J lost 0 bases, V lost 6 bases, and 13 bases had no gene match. This CDR3 is built from 17 residues. CDR1 and CDR2 (germline): MNHEY, SVGEGT. The CDR3 spells CASRKVGTDFMNTEAFF. CDR3 DNA: TGTGCCAGCAGGAAAGTAGGGACAGACTTCATGAACACTGAAGCTTTCTTT.

About this clonotype: At one of its ends the junction is not consistent with the germline gene, which may arise from a read error. This chain links TRBV29-1 with TRBJ2-7, with D perhaps TRBD1 or TRBD2 (7 bases each). Germline loops: CDR1 SQVTM, CDR2 ANQGSEA. There are 13 residues in the CDR3. The CDR3 loop is CSVSGTEDYAQYF. The CDR3 bases are TGCAGCGTTAGCGGGACAGAAGACTACGCGCAGTACTTC.